Here is one T cell receptor (beta chain) with its context. Additional DNA sequences in this sample encode the identical CDR3. The data belong to a study of T cell responses to AZD1222 COVID-19 vaccine. Repertoires were generated with immunoSEQ multiplex PCR, while TCRdb's copy carries only in-frame clones and drops some. Counted here are 95,000 to 150,000 clones, roughly 91% occurring once; the ten biggest clones make up about 5%. The clonotype comes from an adult who received the AZD1222 COVID-19 vaccine. Sequenced here: peripheral blood, sampled 28 days after the second AZD1222 dose.

The CDR3 protein is CASSLTDTQYF. In nucleotides, the CDR3 is TGTGCCAGCAGCCTTACAGATACGCAGTATTTT. The chain combines TRBV12-3 or TRBV12-4 with TRBJ2-3; no reliable D call. The CDR3 is 11 residues long. Trimming removed 6 bases at V and 3 bases at J, with 4 bases between.